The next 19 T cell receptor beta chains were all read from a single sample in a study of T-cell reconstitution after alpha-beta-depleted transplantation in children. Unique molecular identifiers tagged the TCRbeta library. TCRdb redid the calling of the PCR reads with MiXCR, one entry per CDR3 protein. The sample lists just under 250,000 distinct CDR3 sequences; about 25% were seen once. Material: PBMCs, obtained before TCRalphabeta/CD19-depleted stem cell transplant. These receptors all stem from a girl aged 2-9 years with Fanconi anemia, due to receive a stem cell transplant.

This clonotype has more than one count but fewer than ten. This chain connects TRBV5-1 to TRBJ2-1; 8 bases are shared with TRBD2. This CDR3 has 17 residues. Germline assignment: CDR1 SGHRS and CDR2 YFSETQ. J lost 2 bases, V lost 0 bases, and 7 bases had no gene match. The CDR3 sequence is CASSLESASGPYNEQFF. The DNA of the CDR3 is TGCGCCAGCAGCTTGGAGTCGGCTAGCGGGCCCTACAATGAGCAGTTCTTC.

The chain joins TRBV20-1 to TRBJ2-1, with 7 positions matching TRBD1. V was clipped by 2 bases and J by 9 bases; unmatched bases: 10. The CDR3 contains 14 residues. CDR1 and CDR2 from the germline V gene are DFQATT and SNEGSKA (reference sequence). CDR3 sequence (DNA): TGCAGTGCTAGACCGTCAACAGGGGTTGGTGAGCAGTTCTTC. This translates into CSARPSTGVGEQFF.

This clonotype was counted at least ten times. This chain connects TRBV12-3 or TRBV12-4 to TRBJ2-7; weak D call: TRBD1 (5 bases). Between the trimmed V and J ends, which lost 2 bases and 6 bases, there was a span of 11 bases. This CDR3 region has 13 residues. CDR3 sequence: CASSLKGRVEQYF. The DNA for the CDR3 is TGTGCCAGCAGTTTAAAGGGGCGCGTCGAGCAGTACTTC.

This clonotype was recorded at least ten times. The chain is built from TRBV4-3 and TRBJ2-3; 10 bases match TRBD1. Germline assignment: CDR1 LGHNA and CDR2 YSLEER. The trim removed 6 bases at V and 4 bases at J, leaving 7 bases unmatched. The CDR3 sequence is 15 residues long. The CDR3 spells CASSFDRGLADTQYF. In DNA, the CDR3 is TGCGCCAGCAGTTTCGACAGGGGGCTTGCAGATACGCAGTATTTT.

The CDR3 region has the DNA TGCAGTGCTCCCAGGGTACAAGAGACCCAGTACTTC. Protein sequence: CSAPRVQETQYF. The V and J genes are TRBV20-1 and TRBJ2-5, with D possibly being TRBD1 (5 bases). Per the germline V gene, CDR1 is DFQATT and CDR2 is SNEGSKA (reference sequence). V lost 5 bases to trimming and J lost 2 bases, with 9 bases between them. CDR3 size: 12 residues.

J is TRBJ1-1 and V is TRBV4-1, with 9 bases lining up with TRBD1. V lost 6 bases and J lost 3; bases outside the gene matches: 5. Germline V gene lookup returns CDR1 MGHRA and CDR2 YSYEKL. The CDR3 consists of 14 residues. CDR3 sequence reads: CASSHRDRDTEAFF. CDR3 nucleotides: TGCGCCAGCAGTCACCGGGACAGGGACACTGAAGCTTTCTTT.

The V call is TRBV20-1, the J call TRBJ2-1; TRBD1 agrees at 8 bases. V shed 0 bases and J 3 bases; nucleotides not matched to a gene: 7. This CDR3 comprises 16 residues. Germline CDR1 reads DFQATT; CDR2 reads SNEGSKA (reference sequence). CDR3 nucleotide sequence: TGCAGTGCTAGAGATCTAAACAGGGGGTACTACAATGAGCAGTTCTTC. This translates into CSARDLNRGYYNEQFF.

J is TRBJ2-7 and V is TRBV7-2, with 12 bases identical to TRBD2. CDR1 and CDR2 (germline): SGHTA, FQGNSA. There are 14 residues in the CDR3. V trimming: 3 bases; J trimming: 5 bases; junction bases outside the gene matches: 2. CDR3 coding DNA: TGTGCCAGCAGCTTGACTAGCGGGGGAAACGAGCAGTACTTC. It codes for CASSLTSGGNEQYF. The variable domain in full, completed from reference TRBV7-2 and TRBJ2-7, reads GAGVSQSPSNKVTEKGKDVELRCDPISGHTALYWYRQSLGQGLEFLIYFQGNSAPDKSGLPSDRFSAERTGGSVSTLTIQRTQQEDSAVYLCASSLTSGGNEQYFGPGTRLTVT.

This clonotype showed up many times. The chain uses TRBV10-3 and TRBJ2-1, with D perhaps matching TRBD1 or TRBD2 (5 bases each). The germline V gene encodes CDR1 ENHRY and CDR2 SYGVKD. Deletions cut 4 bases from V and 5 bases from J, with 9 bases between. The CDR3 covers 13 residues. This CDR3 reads CAISGVGDNEQFF. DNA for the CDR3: TGTGCCATCAGTGGGGTGGGGGACAATGAGCAGTTCTTC.

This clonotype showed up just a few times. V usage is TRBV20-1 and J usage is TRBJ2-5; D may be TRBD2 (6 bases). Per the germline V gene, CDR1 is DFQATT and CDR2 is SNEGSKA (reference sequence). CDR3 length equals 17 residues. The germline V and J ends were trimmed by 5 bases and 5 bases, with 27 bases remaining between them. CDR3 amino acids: CSADGSGDVIVEETQYF. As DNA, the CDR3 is TGCAGTGCTGACGGGTCGGGGGACGTGATTGTGGAGGAGACCCAGTACTTC.

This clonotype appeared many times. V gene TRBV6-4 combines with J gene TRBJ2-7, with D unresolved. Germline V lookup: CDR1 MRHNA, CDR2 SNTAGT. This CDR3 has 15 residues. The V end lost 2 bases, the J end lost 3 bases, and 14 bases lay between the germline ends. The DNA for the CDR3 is TGTGCCAGCAGTGACATTAGCTTTTTCCTCTACGAGCAGTACTTC. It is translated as CASSDISFFLYEQYF.

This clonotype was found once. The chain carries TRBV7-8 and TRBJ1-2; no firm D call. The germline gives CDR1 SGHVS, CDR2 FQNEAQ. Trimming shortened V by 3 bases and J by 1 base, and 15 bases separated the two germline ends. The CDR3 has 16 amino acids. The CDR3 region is CASSFDGRRLNYGYTF. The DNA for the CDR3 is TGTGCCAGCAGCTTCGATGGGCGGCGACTTAACTATGGCTACACCTTC.

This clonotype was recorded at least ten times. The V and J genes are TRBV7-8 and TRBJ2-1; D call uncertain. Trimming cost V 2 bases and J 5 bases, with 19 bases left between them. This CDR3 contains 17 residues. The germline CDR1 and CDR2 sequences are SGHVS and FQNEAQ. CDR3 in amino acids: CASSLTSFRGKNNEQFF. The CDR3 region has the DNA TGTGCCAGCAGCTTAACGAGTTTTCGAGGAAAAAACAATGAGCAGTTCTTC.

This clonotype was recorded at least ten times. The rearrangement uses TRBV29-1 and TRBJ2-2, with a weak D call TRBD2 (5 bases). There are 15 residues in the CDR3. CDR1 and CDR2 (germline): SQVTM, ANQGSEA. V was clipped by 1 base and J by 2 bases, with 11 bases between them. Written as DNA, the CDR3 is TGCAGCGTTGAAGGTGGAGGCCTTAACACCGGGGAGCTGTTTTTT. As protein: CSVEGGGLNTGELFF.

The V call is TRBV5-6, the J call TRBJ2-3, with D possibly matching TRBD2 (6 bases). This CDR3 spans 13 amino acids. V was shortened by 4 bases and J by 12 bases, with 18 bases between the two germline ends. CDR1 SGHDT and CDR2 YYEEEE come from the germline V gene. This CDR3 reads CASSRPEGRVQYF. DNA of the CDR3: TGTGCCAGCAGCAGACCGGAGGGCAGGGTCCAGTATTTT.

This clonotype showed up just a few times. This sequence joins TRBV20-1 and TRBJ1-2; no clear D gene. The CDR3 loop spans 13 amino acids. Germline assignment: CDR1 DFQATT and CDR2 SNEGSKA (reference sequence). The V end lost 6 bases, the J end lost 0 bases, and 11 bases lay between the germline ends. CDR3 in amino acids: CSAVPVTNYGYTF. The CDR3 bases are TGCAGTGCCGTTCCAGTCACTAACTATGGCTACACCTTC.

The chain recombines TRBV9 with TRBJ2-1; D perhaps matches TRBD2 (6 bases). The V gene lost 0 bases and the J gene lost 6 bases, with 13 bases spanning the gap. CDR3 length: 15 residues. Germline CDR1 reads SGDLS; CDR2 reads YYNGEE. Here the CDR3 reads CASSVGTTTINEQFF. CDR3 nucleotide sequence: TGTGCCAGCAGCGTAGGGACTACCACGATCAATGAGCAGTTCTTC. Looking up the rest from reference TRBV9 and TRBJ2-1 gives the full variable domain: DSGVTQTPKHLITATGQRVTLRCSPRSGDLSVYWYQQSLDQGLQFLIQYYNGEERAKGNILERFSAQQFPDLHSELNLSSLELGDSALYFCASSVGTTTINEQFFGPGTRLTVL.

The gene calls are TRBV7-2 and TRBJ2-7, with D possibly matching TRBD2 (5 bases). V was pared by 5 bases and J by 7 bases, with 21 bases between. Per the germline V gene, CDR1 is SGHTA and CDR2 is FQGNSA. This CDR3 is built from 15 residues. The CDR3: CASSHGPSSYYEQYF. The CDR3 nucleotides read TGTGCCAGCAGCCACGGACCTAGCTCATACTATGAGCAGTACTTC.

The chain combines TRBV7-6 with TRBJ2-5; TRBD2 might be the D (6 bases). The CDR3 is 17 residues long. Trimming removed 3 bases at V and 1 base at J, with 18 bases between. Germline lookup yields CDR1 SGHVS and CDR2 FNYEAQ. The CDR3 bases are TGTGCCAGCAGCTTGGAGGGATGGCGACTCGGCCAAGAGACCCAGTACTTC. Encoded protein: CASSLEGWRLGQETQYF.